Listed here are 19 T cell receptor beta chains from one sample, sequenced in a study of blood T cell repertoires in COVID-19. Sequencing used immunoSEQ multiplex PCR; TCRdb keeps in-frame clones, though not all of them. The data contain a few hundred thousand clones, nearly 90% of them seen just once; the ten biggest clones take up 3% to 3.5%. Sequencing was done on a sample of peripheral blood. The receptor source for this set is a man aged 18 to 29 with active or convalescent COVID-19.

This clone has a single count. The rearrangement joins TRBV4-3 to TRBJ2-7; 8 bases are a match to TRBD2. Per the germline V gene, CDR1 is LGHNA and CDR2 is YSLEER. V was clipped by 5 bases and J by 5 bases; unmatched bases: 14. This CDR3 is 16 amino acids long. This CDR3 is CASSFRNLGRVNEQYF. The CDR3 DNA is TGCGCCAGCAGCTTCAGGAATCTCGGGAGGGTAAACGAGCAGTACTTC.

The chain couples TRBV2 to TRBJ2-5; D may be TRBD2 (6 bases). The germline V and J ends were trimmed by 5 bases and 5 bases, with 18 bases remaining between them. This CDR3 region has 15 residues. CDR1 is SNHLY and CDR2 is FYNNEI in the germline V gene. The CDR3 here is CASSRDFLIGETQYF. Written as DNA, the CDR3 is TGTGCCAGCAGTCGGGACTTCCTCATCGGCGAGACCCAGTACTTC.

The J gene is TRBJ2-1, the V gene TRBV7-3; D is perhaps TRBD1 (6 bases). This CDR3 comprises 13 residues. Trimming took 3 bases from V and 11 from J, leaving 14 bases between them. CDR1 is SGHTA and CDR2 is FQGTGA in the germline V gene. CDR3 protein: CASSFGDGQQQFF. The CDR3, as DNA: TGTGCCAGCAGCTTTGGCGACGGACAGCAGCAGTTCTTC. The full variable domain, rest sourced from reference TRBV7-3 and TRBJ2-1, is GAGVSQTPSNKVTEKGKYVELRCDPISGHTALYWYRQSLGQGPEFLIYFQGTGAADDSGLPNDRFFAVRPEGSVSTLKIQRTERGDSAVYLCASSFGDGQQQFFGPGTRLTVL.

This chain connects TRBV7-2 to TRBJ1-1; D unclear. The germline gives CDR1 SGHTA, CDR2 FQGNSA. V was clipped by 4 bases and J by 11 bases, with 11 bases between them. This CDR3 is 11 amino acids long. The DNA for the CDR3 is TGTGCCAGCAGCTCCTTGTCCTCCGCTTTCTTT. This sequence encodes CASSSLSSAFF.

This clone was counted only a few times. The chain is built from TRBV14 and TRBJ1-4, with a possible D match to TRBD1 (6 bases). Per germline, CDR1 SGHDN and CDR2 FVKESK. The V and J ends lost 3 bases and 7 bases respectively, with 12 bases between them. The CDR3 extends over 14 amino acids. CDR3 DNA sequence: TGTGCCAGCAGCCAGAACAGGGAGGGTGAAAAACTGTTTTTT. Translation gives CASSQNREGEKLFF.

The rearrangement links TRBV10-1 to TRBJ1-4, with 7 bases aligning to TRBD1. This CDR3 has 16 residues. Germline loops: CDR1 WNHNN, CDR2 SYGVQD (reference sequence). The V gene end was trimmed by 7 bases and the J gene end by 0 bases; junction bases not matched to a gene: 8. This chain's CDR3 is CASILGTDATNEKLFF. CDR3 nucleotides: TGCGCCAGCATCCTAGGGACAGATGCAACTAATGAAAAACTGTTTTTT.

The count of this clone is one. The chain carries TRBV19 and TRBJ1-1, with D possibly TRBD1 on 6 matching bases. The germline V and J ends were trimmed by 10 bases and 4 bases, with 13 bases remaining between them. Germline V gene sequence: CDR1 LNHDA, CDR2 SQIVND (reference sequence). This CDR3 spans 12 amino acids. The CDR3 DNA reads TGTGCCACCCAACTGGGGGCCACTGAAGCTTTCTTT. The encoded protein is CATQLGATEAFF.

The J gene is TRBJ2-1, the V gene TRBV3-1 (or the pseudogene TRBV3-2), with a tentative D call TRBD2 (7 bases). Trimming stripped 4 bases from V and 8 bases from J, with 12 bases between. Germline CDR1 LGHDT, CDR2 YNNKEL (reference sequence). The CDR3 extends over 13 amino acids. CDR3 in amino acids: CASSLEGGYEQFF. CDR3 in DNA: TGTGCCAGCAGCCTCGAGGGGGGGTATGAGCAGTTCTTC.

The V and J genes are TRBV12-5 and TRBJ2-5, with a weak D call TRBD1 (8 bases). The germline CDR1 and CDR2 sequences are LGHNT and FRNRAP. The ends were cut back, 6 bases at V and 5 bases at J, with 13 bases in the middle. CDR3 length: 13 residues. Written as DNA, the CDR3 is TGTGCTAGTGGGCAACAGGGGGGGGAGACCCAGTACTTC. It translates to CASGQQGGETQYF.

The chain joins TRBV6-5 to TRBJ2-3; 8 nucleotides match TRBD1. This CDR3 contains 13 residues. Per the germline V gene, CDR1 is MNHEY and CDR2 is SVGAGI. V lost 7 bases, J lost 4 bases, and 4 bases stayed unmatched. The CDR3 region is CASTRQGPDTQYF. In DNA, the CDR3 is TGTGCCAGCACTCGACAGGGGCCAGATACGCAGTATTTT.

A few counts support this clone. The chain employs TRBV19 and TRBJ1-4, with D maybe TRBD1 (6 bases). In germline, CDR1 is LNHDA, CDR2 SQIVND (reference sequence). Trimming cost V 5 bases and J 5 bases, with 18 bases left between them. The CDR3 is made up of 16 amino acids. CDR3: CASSREEAGENEKLFF. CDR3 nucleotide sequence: TGTGCCAGTAGTCGCGAGGAAGCAGGGGAGAATGAAAAACTGTTTTTT. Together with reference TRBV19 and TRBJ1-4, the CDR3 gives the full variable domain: DGGITQSPKYLFRKEGQNVTLSCEQNLNHDAMYWYRQDPGQGLRLIYYSQIVNDFQKGDIAEGYSVSREKKESFPLTVTSAQKNPTAFYLCASSREEAGENEKLFFGSGTQLSVL.

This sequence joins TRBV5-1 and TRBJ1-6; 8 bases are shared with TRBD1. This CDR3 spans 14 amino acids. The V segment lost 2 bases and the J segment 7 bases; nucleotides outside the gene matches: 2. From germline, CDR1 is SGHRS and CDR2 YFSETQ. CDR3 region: CASSFTGGNSPLHF. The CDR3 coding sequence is TGCGCCAGCAGCTTCACAGGGGGGAATTCACCCCTCCACTTT.

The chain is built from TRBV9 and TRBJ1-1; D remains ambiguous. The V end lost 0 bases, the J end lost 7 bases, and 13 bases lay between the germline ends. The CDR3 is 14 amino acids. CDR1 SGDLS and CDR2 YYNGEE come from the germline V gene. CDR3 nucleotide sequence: TGTGCCAGCAGCGTAGGCACCGCACACTATGAAGCTTTCTTT. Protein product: CASSVGTAHYEAFF.

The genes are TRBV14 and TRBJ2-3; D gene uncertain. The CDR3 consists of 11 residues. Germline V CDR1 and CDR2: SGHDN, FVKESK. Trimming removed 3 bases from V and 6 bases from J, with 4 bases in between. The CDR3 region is CASSHADTQYF. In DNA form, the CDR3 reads TGTGCCAGCAGCCACGCGGATACGCAGTATTTT.

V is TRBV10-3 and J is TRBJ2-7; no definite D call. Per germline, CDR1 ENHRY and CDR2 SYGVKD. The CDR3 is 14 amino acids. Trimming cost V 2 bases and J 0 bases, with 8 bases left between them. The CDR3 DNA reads TGTGCCATCAGTGAGACAGTTGACTCCTACGAGCAGTACTTC. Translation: CAISETVDSYEQYF.

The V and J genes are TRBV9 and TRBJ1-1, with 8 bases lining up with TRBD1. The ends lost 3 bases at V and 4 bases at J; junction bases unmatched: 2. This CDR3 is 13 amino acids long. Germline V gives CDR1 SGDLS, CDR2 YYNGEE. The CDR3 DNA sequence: TGTGCCAGCAGCGGACAGGGGACCACTGAAGCTTTCTTT. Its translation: CASSGQGTTEAFF.

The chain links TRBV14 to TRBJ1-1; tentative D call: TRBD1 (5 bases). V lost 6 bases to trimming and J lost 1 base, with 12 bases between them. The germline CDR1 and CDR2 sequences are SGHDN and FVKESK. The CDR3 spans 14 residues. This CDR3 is CASRNQGGNTEAFF. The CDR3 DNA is TGTGCCAGCAGAAACCAGGGCGGGAACACTGAAGCTTTCTTT.

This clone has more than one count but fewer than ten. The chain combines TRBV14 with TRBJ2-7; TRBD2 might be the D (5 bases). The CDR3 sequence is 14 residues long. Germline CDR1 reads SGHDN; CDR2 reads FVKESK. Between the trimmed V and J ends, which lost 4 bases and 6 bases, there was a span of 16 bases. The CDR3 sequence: CASSRWTGSGEQYF. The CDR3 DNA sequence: TGTGCCAGCAGCCGCTGGACGGGGTCAGGCGAGCAGTACTTC.

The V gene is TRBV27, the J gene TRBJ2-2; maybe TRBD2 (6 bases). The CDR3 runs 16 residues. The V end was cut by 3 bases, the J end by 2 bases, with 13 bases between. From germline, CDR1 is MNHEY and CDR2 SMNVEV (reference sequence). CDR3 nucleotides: TGTGCCAGCAGTTTCGGGGGTATCGGAAACACCGGGGAGCTGTTTTTT. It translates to CASSFGGIGNTGELFF.